Sequencing of this T cell receptor (beta chain) was carried out in a study of tumor and adjacent non-tumor tissue in lung cancer. Study at large: Stage I to III disease affected over nine men and 5 women aged about 31 to 85. Whole-study findings and limits: Higher tumor TCR diversity was associated with shorter survival. Significantly higher TCR diversity was found in tumor than normal lung.

As to this clonotype: Its antigen is not identified. An end of the junction does not agree with germline; a read error may underlie this.

The library came from three nested PCR rounds adapted from ARM-PCR protocols. TCRdb redid the calling of the multiplex PCR reads with MiXCR, one entry per CDR3 protein. Of more than 90,000 distinct CDR3 sequences in the sample, approximately 70% were seen once. The CDR3 consists of 14 residues. In germline, CDR1 is SNHLY, CDR2 FYNNEI. RNA was extracted from bulk tissue without any cell sorting. The chain carries TRBV2 and TRBJ2-1; D is unresolved. The receptor comes from a man aged 55-75 years with non-small cell lung cancer. Sequenced sample: lung tumor tissue. CDR3 DNA sequence: TGTGTCAGCAGTCGCCTAGTCTCAAACAATAAGCAGTTCTTC. This translates into CVSSRLVSNNKQFF. Full variable domain (rest looked up from reference TRBV2 and TRBJ2-1): EPEVTQTPSHQVTQMGQEVILRCVPISNHLYFYWYRQILGQKVEFLVSFYNNEISEKSEIFDDQFSVERPDGSNFTLKIRSTKLEDSAMYFCVSSRLVSNNKQFFGPGTRLTVL.